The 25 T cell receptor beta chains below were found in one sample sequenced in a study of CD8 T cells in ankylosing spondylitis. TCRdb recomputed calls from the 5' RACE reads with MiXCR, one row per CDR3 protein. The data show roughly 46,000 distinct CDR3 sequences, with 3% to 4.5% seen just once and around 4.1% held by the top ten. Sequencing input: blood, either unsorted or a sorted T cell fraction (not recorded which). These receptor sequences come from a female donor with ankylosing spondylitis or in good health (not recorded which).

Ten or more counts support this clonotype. CDR3 sequence: CASSVVWDGNTIYF. The CDR3 nucleotides are TGTGCCAGCAGCGTAGTTTGGGATGGAAACACCATATATTTT. The V gene is TRBV9, the J gene TRBJ1-3; D gene ambiguous. The V gene lost 0 bases and the J gene lost 3 bases, with 7 bases spanning the gap. The length of the CDR3 is 14 residues. Germline CDR1 SGDLS, CDR2 YYNGEE. Full variable domain (outside the CDR3, taken from reference TRBV9 and TRBJ1-3): DSGVTQTPKHLITATGQRVTLRCSPRSGDLSVYWYQQSLDQGLQFLIQYYNGEERAKGNILERFSAQQFPDLHSELNLSSLELGDSALYFCASSVVWDGNTIYFGEGSWLTVV.

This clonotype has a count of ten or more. CDR3 residues: CASSVGGAGQPQHF. The DNA of the CDR3 is TGTGCCAGCAGCGTAGGGGGGGCCGGACAGCCCCAGCATTTT. This chain connects TRBV9 to TRBJ1-5; D is perhaps TRBD1 (6 bases). V was clipped by 0 bases and J by 7 bases, with 11 bases between them. Germline lookup yields CDR1 SGDLS and CDR2 YYNGEE. There are 14 residues in the CDR3.

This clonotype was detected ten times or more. The CDR3 loop is CASSANRDRFTDTQYF. The CDR3 region has the DNA TGTGCCAGCAGCGCAAACCGGGACAGGTTTACAGATACGCAGTATTTT. The chain recombines TRBV9 with TRBJ2-3; TRBD1 matches 8 bases. The CDR3 extends over 16 amino acids. The V gene end was trimmed by 3 bases and the J gene end by 3 bases; junction bases not matched to a gene: 9. Germline loops: CDR1 SGDLS, CDR2 YYNGEE.

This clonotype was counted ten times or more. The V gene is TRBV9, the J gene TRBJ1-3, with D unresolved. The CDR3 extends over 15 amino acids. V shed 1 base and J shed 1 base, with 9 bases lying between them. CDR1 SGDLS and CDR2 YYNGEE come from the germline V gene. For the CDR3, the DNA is TGTGCCAGCAGCGTAACCTCCGATTCTGGAAACACCATATATTTT. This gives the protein CASSVTSDSGNTIYF.

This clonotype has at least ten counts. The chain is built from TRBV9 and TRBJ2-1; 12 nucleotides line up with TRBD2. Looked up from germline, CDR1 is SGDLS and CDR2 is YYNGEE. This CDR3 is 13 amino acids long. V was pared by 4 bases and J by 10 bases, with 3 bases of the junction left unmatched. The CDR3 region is CASSLGLAGEQFF. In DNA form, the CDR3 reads TGTGCCAGCAGCTTAGGACTAGCGGGGGAGCAGTTCTTC.

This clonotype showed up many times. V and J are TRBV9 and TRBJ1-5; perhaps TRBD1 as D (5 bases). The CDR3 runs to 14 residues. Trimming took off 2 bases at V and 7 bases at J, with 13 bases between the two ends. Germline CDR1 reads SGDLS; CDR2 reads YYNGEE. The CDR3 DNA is TGTGCCAGCAGCGTCTCCCAGGGTACCCAGCCCCAGCATTTT. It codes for CASSVSQGTQPQHF.

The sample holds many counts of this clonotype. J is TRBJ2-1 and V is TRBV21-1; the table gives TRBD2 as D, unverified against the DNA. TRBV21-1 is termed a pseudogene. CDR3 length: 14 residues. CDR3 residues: CASSKEGPYNEQFF. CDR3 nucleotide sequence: TGTGCCAGCAGCAAGGAGGGTCCCTACAATGAGCAGTTCTTC.

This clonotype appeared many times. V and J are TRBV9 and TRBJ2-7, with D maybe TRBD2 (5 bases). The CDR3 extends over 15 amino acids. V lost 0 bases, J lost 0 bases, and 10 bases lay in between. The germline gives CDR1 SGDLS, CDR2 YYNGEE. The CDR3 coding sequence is TGTGCCAGCAGCGTAGACCAGCGGAGCTCCTACGAGCAGTACTTC. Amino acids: CASSVDQRSSYEQYF. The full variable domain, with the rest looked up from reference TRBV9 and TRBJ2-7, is DSGVTQTPKHLITATGQRVTLRCSPRSGDLSVYWYQQSLDQGLQFLIQYYNGEERAKGNILERFSAQQFPDLHSELNLSSLELGDSALYFCASSVDQRSSYEQYFGPGTRLTVT.

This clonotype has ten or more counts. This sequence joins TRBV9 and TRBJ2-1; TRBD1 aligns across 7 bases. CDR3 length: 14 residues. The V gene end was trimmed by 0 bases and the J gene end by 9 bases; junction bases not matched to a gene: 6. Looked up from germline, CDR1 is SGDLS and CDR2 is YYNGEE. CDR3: CASSVEGAYGEQFF. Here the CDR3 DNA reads TGTGCCAGCAGCGTAGAGGGGGCATACGGTGAGCAGTTCTTC. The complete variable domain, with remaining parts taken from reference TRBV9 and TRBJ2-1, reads DSGVTQTPKHLITATGQRVTLRCSPRSGDLSVYWYQQSLDQGLQFLIQYYNGEERAKGNILERFSAQQFPDLHSELNLSSLELGDSALYFCASSVEGAYGEQFFGPGTRLTVL.

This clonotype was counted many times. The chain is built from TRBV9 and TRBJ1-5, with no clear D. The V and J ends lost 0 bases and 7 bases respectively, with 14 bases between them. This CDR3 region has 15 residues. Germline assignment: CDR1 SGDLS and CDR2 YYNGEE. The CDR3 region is CASSVGEGLRQPQHF. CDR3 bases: TGTGCCAGCAGCGTAGGAGAGGGCTTGAGGCAGCCCCAGCATTTT.

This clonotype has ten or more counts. For the CDR3, the DNA is TGTGCCAGCAGCAAACAGGGGGGCAATCAGCCCCAGCATTTT. Translation: CASSKQGGNQPQHF. The chain has TRBV9 and TRBJ1-5; TRBD1 agrees at 8 bases. The CDR3 sequence is 14 residues long. Looked up from germline, CDR1 is SGDLS and CDR2 is YYNGEE. The junction had 2 bases not matched to a gene; V was cut back by 4 bases and J by 2 bases.

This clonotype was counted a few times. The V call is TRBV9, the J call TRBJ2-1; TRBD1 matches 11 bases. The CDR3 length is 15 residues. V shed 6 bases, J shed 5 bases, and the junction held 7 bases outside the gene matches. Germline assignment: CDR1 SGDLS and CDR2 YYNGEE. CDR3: CASTYRDRGDNEQFF. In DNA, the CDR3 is TGTGCCAGCACCTACCGGGACAGGGGGGACAATGAGCAGTTCTTC.

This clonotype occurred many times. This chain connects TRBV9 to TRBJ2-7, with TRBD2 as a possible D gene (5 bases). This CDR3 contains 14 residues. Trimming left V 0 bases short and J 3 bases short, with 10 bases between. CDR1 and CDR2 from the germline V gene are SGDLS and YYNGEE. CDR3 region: CASSVGRGVYEQYF. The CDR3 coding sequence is TGTGCCAGCAGCGTAGGCCGGGGAGTCTACGAGCAGTACTTC.

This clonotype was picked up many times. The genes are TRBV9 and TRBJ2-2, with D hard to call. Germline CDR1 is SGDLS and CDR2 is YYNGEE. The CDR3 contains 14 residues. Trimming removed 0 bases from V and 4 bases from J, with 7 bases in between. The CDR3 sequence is CASSVDGLTGELFF. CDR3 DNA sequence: TGTGCCAGCAGCGTAGATGGGCTCACCGGGGAGCTGTTTTTT.

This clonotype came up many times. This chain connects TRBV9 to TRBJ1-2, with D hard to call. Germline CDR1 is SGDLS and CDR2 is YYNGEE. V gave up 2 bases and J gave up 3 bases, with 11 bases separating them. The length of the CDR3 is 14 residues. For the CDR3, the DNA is TGTGCCAGCAGCGTTTCCGGGTCGGACTATGGCTACACCTTC. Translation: CASSVSGSDYGYTF.

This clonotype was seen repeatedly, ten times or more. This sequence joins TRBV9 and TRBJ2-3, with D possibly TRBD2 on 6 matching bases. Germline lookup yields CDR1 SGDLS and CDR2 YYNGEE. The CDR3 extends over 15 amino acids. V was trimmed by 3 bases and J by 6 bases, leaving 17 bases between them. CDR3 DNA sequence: TGTGCCAGCAGCGAAACCGGGACTGTAAGTGATACGCAGTATTTT. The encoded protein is CASSETGTVSDTQYF. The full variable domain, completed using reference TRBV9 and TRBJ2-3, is DSGVTQTPKHLITATGQRVTLRCSPRSGDLSVYWYQQSLDQGLQFLIQYYNGEERAKGNILERFSAQQFPDLHSELNLSSLELGDSALYFCASSETGTVSDTQYFGPGTRLTVL.

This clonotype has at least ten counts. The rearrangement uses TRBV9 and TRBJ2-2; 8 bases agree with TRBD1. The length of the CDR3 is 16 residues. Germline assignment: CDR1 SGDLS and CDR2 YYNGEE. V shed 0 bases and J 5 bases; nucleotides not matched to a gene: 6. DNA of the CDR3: TGTGCCAGCAGCGTAGAACAGGGGGACGATACCGGGGAGCTGTTTTTT. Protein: CASSVEQGDDTGELFF.

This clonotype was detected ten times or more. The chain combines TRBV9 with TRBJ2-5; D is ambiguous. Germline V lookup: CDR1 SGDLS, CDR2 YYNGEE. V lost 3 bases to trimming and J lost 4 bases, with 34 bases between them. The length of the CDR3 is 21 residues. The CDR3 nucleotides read TGTGCCAGCAGCGGGAGAAATTTTTCAAGGAGTCCCGGATGGTCTGGAGAGACCCAGTACTTC. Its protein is CASSGRNFSRSPGWSGETQYF.

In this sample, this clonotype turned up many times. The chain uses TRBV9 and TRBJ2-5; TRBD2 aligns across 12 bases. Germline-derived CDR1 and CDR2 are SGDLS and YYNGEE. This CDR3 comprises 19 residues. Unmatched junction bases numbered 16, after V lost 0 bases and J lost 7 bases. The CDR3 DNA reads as TGTGCCAGCAGCGTAGGGACTAGCGGGGAACTTACGCGCGGAGGGACCCAGTACTTC. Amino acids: CASSVGTSGELTRGGTQYF.

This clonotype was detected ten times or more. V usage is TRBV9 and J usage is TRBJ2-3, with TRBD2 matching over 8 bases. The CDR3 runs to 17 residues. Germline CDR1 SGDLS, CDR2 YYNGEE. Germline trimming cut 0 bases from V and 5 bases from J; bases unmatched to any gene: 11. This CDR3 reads CASSVARSGGAVDTQYF. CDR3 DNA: TGTGCCAGCAGCGTAGCTCGCAGCGGGGGTGCGGTAGATACGCAGTATTTT.

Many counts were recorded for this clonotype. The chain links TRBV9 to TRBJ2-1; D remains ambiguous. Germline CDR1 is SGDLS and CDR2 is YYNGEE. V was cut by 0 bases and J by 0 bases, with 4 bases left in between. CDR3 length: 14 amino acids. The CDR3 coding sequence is TGTGCCAGCAGCGTAGACGTCTCCTACAATGAGCAGTTCTTC. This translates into CASSVDVSYNEQFF.

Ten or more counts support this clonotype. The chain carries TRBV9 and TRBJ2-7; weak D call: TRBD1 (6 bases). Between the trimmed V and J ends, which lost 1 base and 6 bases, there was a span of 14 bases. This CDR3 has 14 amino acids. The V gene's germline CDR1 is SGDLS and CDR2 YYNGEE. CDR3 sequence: CASSVSQGQGEQYF. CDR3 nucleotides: TGTGCCAGCAGCGTATCGCAGGGGCAAGGCGAGCAGTACTTC.

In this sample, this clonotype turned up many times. The CDR3 is CASSILRTGGSTDTQYF. DNA for the CDR3: TGTGCCAGCAGCATACTCCGGACAGGGGGTAGCACAGATACGCAGTATTTT. The chain couples TRBV21-1 to TRBJ2-3; the table's TRBD1 call for D was not verified on the DNA. TRBV21-1 is a listed pseudogene. This CDR3 region has 17 residues.

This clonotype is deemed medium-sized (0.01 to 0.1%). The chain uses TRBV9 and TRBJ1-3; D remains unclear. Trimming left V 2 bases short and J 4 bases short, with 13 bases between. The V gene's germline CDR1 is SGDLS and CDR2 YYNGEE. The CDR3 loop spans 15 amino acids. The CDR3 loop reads CASSVGGRVGNTIYF. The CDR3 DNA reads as TGTGCCAGCAGCGTTGGAGGGAGGGTCGGAAACACCATATATTTT.

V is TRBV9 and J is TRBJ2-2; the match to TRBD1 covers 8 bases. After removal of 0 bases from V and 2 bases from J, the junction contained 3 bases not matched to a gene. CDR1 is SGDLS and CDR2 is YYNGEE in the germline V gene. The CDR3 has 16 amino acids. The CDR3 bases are TGTGCCAGCAGCGTAGAGGGACAGGTAAACACCGGGGAGCTGTTTTTT. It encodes CASSVEGQVNTGELFF.